This entry lists 17 T cell receptor beta chains sequenced from one sample in a study of Ad26.COV2.S vaccination and SARS-CoV-2 variants (dated by TCRdb to the early 2020s). Libraries were made using the immunoSEQ multiplex PCR assay. TCRdb retrieved this table from immuneACCESS and kept in-frame rearrangements only. Not all clones are present; in checked studies, unresolved V genes account for under half, and no reason is known for the remainder. The sample contains some 480,000 clones, around nine tenths of them found a single time. The ten most abundant clones make up around 13% of the sample. The treatment or condition tag for this specimen amounts to: some 20 received Ad26.COV2.S at low or high dose, single or two shots; 5 received placebo; per-sample allocation not given. Repertoires of vaccine and placebo recipients were sequenced from samples taken on day 63 after the first injection. The source material was peripheral blood, sampled in a trial of Ad26.COV2.S vaccine versus placebo. These receptors were taken from a person between 18 and 65 years old who received the Ad26.COV2.S COVID-19 vaccine or a placebo.

This sequence joins TRBV2 and TRBJ2-5; TRBD1 aligns across 7 bases. Germline CDR1 and CDR2: SNHLY and FYNNEI. This CDR3 is 13 amino acids long. Losses at the gene ends were 4 bases for V and 4 bases for J; bases not matched to a gene: 3. The CDR3 nucleotides read TGTGCCAGCAGTGGGCGACAGGGAGAGACCCAGTACTTC. Translation: CASSGRQGETQYF.

The chain recombines TRBV5-4 with TRBJ2-1, with D possibly TRBD2 on 5 matching bases. The germline V gene has CDR1 SGHNT and CDR2 YYREEE (reference sequence). CDR3 length: 16 amino acids. V was shortened by 3 bases and J by 0 bases, with 13 bases between the two germline ends. CDR3 bases: TGTGCCAGCAGCTCAAGAGGCGGGCTCTCCTACAATGAGCAGTTCTTC. Its protein is CASSSRGGLSYNEQFF. Full variable domain (rest looked up from reference TRBV5-4 and TRBJ2-1): ETGVTQSPTHLIKTRGQQVTLRCSSQSGHNTVSWYQQALGQGPQFIFQYYREEENGRGNFPPRFSGLQFPNYSSELNVNALELDDSALYLCASSSRGGLSYNEQFFGPGTRLTVL.

The DNA of the CDR3 is TGTGCCACCAGCAGTGACAGGGGTTTTAATGAAAAACTGTTTTTT. Amino acid sequence: CATSSDRGFNEKLFF. The V gene is TRBV15, the J gene TRBJ1-4, with 8 positions matching TRBD1. V was pared by 3 bases and J by 4 bases, with 4 bases of the junction left unmatched. The CDR3 totals 15 residues. The germline V gene has CDR1 LNHNV and CDR2 YYDKDF (reference sequence).

V usage is TRBV7-3 and J usage is TRBJ1-2; possibly TRBD1 for D (6 bases). V shed 5 bases and J shed 6 bases, with 19 bases lying between them. Germline CDR1 reads SGHTA; CDR2 reads FQGTGA. CDR3 length: 15 residues. CDR3 sequence reads: CASSPRSPGADGYTF. CDR3 bases: TGTGCCAGCAGCCCTCGGTCCCCAGGGGCGGATGGCTACACCTTC.

J is TRBJ1-5 and V is TRBV19; D remains ambiguous. V gave up 9 bases and J gave up 3 bases, with 15 bases separating them. Germline-derived CDR1 and CDR2 are LNHDA and SQIVND (reference sequence). CDR3 length: 14 residues. The CDR3 bases are TGTGCCAGCCAACCGGTACCCCCCAATCAGCCCCAGCATTTT. Its protein is CASQPVPPNQPQHF.

This clone was found a few times. The chain uses TRBV6-6 and TRBJ1-1; no clear D gene. Germline values: CDR1 MNHNY, CDR2 SVGAGI (reference sequence). With 1 base removed from V and 1 base from J, the gap between germline ends came to 7 bases. The CDR3 sequence is 14 residues long. CDR3 loop: CASSYYSGNTEAFF. CDR3 coding DNA: TGTGCCAGCAGTTACTATTCAGGGAACACTGAAGCTTTCTTT.

The chain combines TRBV4-3 with TRBJ2-3; 7 bases are shared with TRBD2. The CDR3 sequence is 16 residues long. Germline V gene sequence: CDR1 LGHNA, CDR2 YSLEER. Unmatched junction bases numbered 8, after V lost 4 bases and J lost 1 base. CDR3 DNA sequence: TGCGCCAGCAGCCCCTTGGCTAGCGGCGGCACAGATACGCAGTATTTT. This gives the protein CASSPLASGGTDTQYF.

The chain recombines TRBV30 with TRBJ1-5; no clear D. Trimming removed 2 bases at V and 0 bases at J, with 17 bases between. Germline CDR1 GTSNPN, CDR2 SVGIG (reference sequence). This CDR3 has 17 residues. The CDR3 bases are TGTGCCTGGAGTTCTCATCGCGGAAGGCCTAGCAATCAGCCCCAGCATTTT. This translates into CAWSSHRGRPSNQPQHF.

The rearrangement uses TRBV28 and TRBJ2-3; possibly TRBD2 for D (7 bases). Between the trimmed V and J ends, which lost 6 bases and 1 base, there was a span of 17 bases. The CDR3 length is 16 residues. The germline V gene encodes CDR1 MDHEN and CDR2 SYDVKM. The CDR3 DNA sequence: TGTGCCAGCAGGCTAGGGGGGGTCGGCCGCACAGATACGCAGTATTTT. Encoded protein: CASRLGGVGRTDTQYF.

This chain links TRBV27 with TRBJ2-7, with 10 bases identical to TRBD1. Trimming at V came to 0 bases and at J to 5 bases, leaving 4 bases not matched to a gene. The CDR3 loop spans 15 amino acids. The V gene's germline CDR1 is MNHEY and CDR2 SMNVEV (reference sequence). CDR3 protein: CASSLSRTGGNEQYF. The CDR3 DNA is TGTGCCAGCAGTTTATCAAGGACAGGGGGTAACGAGCAGTACTTC.

The chain couples TRBV7-8 to TRBJ2-2; D gene uncertain. CDR1 is SGHVS and CDR2 is FQNEAQ in the germline V gene. The V gene lost 6 bases and the J gene lost 0 bases, with 14 bases spanning the gap. This CDR3 spans 16 amino acids. This chain's CDR3 is CASRGLGLSNTGELFF. Here the CDR3 DNA reads TGTGCCAGCAGGGGCCTGGGCCTCTCGAACACCGGGGAGCTGTTTTTT.

This clone appeared a single time. The rearrangement joins TRBV4-2 to TRBJ2-3; 7 bases are shared with TRBD1. CDR3 size: 16 residues. Trimming took 3 bases from V and 3 from J; bases not matched to a gene: 9. Germline-derived CDR1 and CDR2 are LGHNA and YNFKEQ. The CDR3 coding sequence is TGTGCCAGCAGCCACCCACCGGGACAGACAACAGATACGCAGTATTTT. Protein product: CASSHPPGQTTDTQYF.

Only a few counts were recorded for this clone. As DNA, the CDR3 is TGTGCCAGCTCACTTTTTGCAGAAGGGCAAGGCTACACCTTC. Translating it yields CASSLFAEGQGYTF. The rearrangement joins TRBV18 to TRBJ1-2; unclear D gene. Germline V gene lookup returns CDR1 KGHSH and CDR2 LQKENI. The CDR3 spans 14 residues. The ends were cut back, 4 bases at V and 8 bases at J, with 17 bases in the middle.

The chain recombines TRBV7-9 with TRBJ2-1, with 8 bases lining up with TRBD1. The CDR3 is 15 residues long. Germline loops: CDR1 SEHNR, CDR2 FQNEAQ (reference sequence). V trimming: 5 bases; J trimming: 5 bases; junction bases outside the gene matches: 8. CDR3 nucleotide sequence: TGTGCCAGCAGCGGACAGGGTCGGCCAAACAATGAGCAGTTCTTC. Amino acids: CASSGQGRPNNEQFF.

The V call is TRBV28, the J call TRBJ2-2; maybe TRBD2 (5 bases). Germline V gives CDR1 MDHEN, CDR2 SYDVKM. This CDR3 spans 16 amino acids. The CDR3 region is CVSSSGLGSNTGELFF. CDR3 in DNA: TGTGTTTCTAGCTCGGGTTTGGGATCCAACACCGGGGAGCTGTTTTTT.

V gene TRBV6-5 combines with J gene TRBJ2-2; 8 bases fit TRBD1. With V trimmed by 6 bases and J by 6 bases, 6 bases remained unmatched. CDR1 and CDR2 (germline): MNHEY, SVGAGI. The CDR3 has 14 amino acids. The CDR3 here is CASSSGQGPGELFF. CDR3 sequence (DNA): TGTGCCAGCAGCTCCGGACAGGGTCCCGGGGAGCTGTTTTTT.

This sequence joins TRBV9 and TRBJ2-2; the D is unclear. Trimming took 0 bases from V and 5 from J, leaving 11 bases between them. Germline V gene data show CDR1 as SGDLS and CDR2 as YYNGEE. CDR3 length: 15 amino acids. The CDR3 coding sequence is TGTGCCAGCAGCGTAGGTCTGGCCTTTACCGGGGAGCTGTTTTTT. Translation: CASSVGLAFTGELFF.